This is a list of T cell receptor beta chains from one sample in a study of CD8+ T cells in alopecia areata. Profiled with immunoSEQ multiplex PCR; TCRdb holds only in-frame clones, not every one. The table has some 110,000 clones, less than 45% seen once; the top ten hold over 3%. The specimen sequenced was CD4+ T cells sorted from blood. The receptors here all came from a human donor with alopecia areata. CDR3s include the opening cysteine and the closing phenylalanine or tryptophan. D genes are given only for firm matches. The size entry is marked missing in some rows and otherwise reads once, few, many or a size class.

v_call: TRBV5-6; clone_size: .; d_call: .; j_call: TRBJ2-5; cdr3_nt: TGTGCCAGCAGCCTTCGTTCGGGACAAGAGACCCAGTACTTC; cdr3_aa: CASSLRSGQETQYF
v_call: TRBV5-1; clone_size: few; d_call: .; j_call: TRBJ2-3; cdr3_nt: TGCGCCAGCAGCTTTACAGATACGCAGTATTTT; cdr3_aa: CASSFTDTQYF
v_call: TRBV30; clone_size: .; d_call: TRBD1; j_call: TRBJ1-1; cdr3_nt: TGTGCCTGGAGTCCCGGGACAGGGGTGACTGAAGCTTTCTTT; cdr3_aa: CAWSPGTGVTEAFF
v_call: TRBV30; clone_size: .; d_call: TRBD1; j_call: TRBJ1-1; cdr3_nt: TGTGCCTGGAGTTGGACAGGGGGCATGAACACTGAAGCTTTCTTT; cdr3_aa: CAWSWTGGMNTEAFF
v_call: TRBV29-1; clone_size: .; d_call: .; j_call: TRBJ1-2; cdr3_nt: TGCAGCGTTGACCAGAACTATGGCTACACCTTC; cdr3_aa: CSVDQNYGYTF
v_call: TRBV9; clone_size: few; d_call: .; j_call: TRBJ2-7; cdr3_nt: TGTGCCAGCAGCGTAGGGGGGGCGCAGGATCTCGAGCAGTACTTC; cdr3_aa: CASSVGGAQDLEQYF
v_call: TRBV19; clone_size: .; d_call: TRBD1; j_call: TRBJ2-5; cdr3_nt: TGTGCCAGTCGGGACAGGGGAGAGACCCAGTACTTC; cdr3_aa: CASRDRGETQYF
v_call: TRBV14; clone_size: few; d_call: .; j_call: TRBJ2-2; cdr3_nt: TGTGCCAGCACGAGGGCCAACACCGGGGAGCTGTTTTTT; cdr3_aa: CASTRANTGELFF
v_call: TRBV29-1; clone_size: .; d_call: .; j_call: TRBJ1-1; cdr3_nt: TGCAGCGCCCGTGGGTCGGGTGAAGCTTTCTTT; cdr3_aa: CSARGSGEAFF
v_call: TRBV18; clone_size: .; d_call: .; j_call: TRBJ2-7; cdr3_nt: TGTGCCAGCTCACCGAGGCAGGGTCCATCGTACGAGCAGTACTTC; cdr3_aa: CASSPRQGPSYEQYF
v_call: TRBV30; clone_size: few; d_call: .; j_call: TRBJ2-1; cdr3_nt: TGTGCCTGGTTCCCCAGCCGCGGCCACAATGAGCAGTTCTTC; cdr3_aa: CAWFPSRGHNEQFF